This T cell receptor (beta chain) was identified during a study of identical twins. The CDR3 spans 12 residues. V dropped 0 bases and J dropped 11 bases, with 10 bases sitting between them. CDR1 and CDR2 from the germline V gene are LNHNV and YYDKDF (reference sequence). Using its own MiXCR run on the 5' RACE reads, TCRdb lists one record per CDR3 protein. Of some 560,000 distinct CDR3 sequences listed, 9.6% are singletons. This same sample was also taken into another study, of yellow fever vaccine responses in identical twins.

The sequenced material came from PBMCs. The receptor was derived from a woman younger than 35 in good health. The genes are TRBV15 and TRBJ1-1, with D unclear. The CDR3 spells CATSRDATEAFF. CDR3 bases: TGTGCCACCAGCAGAGATGCGACCGAGGCTTTCTTT. Using reference TRBV15 and TRBJ1-1 for the parts outside the CDR3, the full variable domain is DAMVIQNPRYQVTQFGKPVTLSCSQTLNHNVMYWYQQKSSQAPKLLFHYYDKDFNNEADTPDNFQSRRPNTSFCFLDIRSPGLGDTAMYLCATSRDATEAFFGQGTRLTVV.